The subject of this entry is one T cell receptor (beta chain). Its target is not known. The sample comes from a study of a mutant IDH1 vaccine in newly diagnosed glioma. Turning to the study itself: Treated patients, averaging approximately 40 years, were roughly 62% male and about 38% female.

This table comes from immunoSEQ multiplex PCR, and its TCRdb copy is limited to in-frame clones, with some not included. The sample shows about 94,000 clones, around 92% of them seen only once. The study, taken as a whole, reports: Immune responses induced by vaccination arose in just under 95% of the patients.

This CDR3 is 15 amino acids long. J lost 5 bases, V lost 6 bases, and 8 bases had no gene match. Germline-derived CDR1 and CDR2 are LNHDA and SQIVND (reference sequence). Time point of the sample: week 47, end of study. Every single dose of the vaccine, 300 ug of mutant IDH1 20-mer peptide, came with topical imiquimod. The starting material was PBMCs, obtained from a glioma patient whose treatment included an IDH1 peptide vaccine. The source is a woman aged 45-60 years with glioma. V is TRBV19 and J is TRBJ1-2; 11 nucleotides agree with TRBD1. The DNA for the CDR3 is TGTGCCAGTAGCCTGGGACAGGGGGTACAGTATGGCTACACCTTC. Amino acids: CASSLGQGVQYGYTF.